This entry lists 28 T cell receptor beta chains sequenced from one sample in a study of PD-1 blockade in classical Hodgkin lymphoma. Time point given: cycle 4 day 1 (C4D1), after more than five weeks of nivolumab. With no exception, relapse followed autologous stem cell transplantation in all patients, and brentuximab vedotin exposure varied. Some clones are missing from TCRdb's copy, which holds only in-frame ones; the method was immunoSEQ multiplex PCR. Of about 41,000 clones in the sample, around 69% were seen once. The specimen was peripheral blood mononuclear cells (PBMCs), collected before the fourth cycle of nivolumab. The receptors derive from a human donor with classical Hodgkin lymphoma.

The genes are TRBV30 and TRBJ1-4; unclear D gene. The CDR3 extends over 12 amino acids. Trimming left V 7 bases short and J 6 bases short, with 12 bases between. Germline V gene sequence: CDR1 GTSNPN, CDR2 SVGIG (reference sequence). The CDR3 nucleotides read TGTGCCTTCCGTGGGGTAGATGAAAAACTGTTTTTT. It specifies CAFRGVDEKLFF.

The rearrangement joins TRBV30 to TRBJ1-3, with D perhaps matching TRBD1 (6 bases). Germline V gene sequence: CDR1 GTSNPN, CDR2 SVGIG (reference sequence). Trimming took off 6 bases at V and 2 bases at J, with 14 bases between the two ends. There are 14 residues in the CDR3. The CDR3 DNA follows: TGTGCCTGCCCACAGGGTTCGACTGGAAACACCATATATTTT. Residues: CACPQGSTGNTIYF.

V and J are TRBV27 and TRBJ1-3; perhaps TRBD1 as D (5 bases). V was pared by 2 bases and J by 8 bases, with 13 bases between. The CDR3 covers 14 residues. Germline CDR1 MNHEY, CDR2 SMNVEV (reference sequence). The CDR3 nucleotides are TGTGCCAGCAGTTTAGGAGGGACGGGAGACACCATATATTTT. Its protein product is CASSLGGTGDTIYF.

This chain uses TRBV5-6 with TRBJ2-5; D could derive from TRBD1 or TRBD2 (5 bases each). The CDR3 has 14 amino acids. From germline, CDR1 is SGHDT and CDR2 YYEEEE. Trimming took 0 bases from V and 4 from J, leaving 10 bases between them. For the CDR3, the DNA is TGTGCCAGCAGCTTGGCCCTGGGACCAGAGACCCAGTACTTC. Its translation is CASSLALGPETQYF.

This clone is classed as medium-sized (0.01 to 0.1%). V usage is TRBV10-2 and J usage is TRBJ2-2; 12 bases match TRBD2. This CDR3 has 17 amino acids. Per germline, CDR1 WSHSY and CDR2 SAAADI. Trimming took 3 bases from V and 3 from J; bases not matched to a gene: 5. In nucleotides, the CDR3 is TGCGCCAGCAGTGACCCGCGGACTAGCGGGGACACCGGGGAGCTGTTTTTT. Translation gives CASSDPRTSGDTGELFF.

This chain links TRBV2 with TRBJ1-5, with D unresolved. Trimming stripped 8 bases from V and 4 bases from J, with 9 bases between. Germline assignment: CDR1 SNHLY and CDR2 FYNNEI. There are 12 residues in the CDR3. CDR3 DNA: TGTGCCAGCGGTTTGGGGAATCAGCCCCAGCATTTT. This encodes CASGLGNQPQHF.

The sample holds a few counts of this clone. The CDR3 spells CASSNEGNEQFF. CDR3 coding DNA: TGTGCCAGTAGTAATGAAGGGAATGAGCAGTTCTTC. The chain is built from TRBV19 and TRBJ2-1, with D uncertain. V was pared by 4 bases and J by 7 bases, with 8 bases between. The CDR3 covers 12 residues. CDR1 and CDR2 (germline): LNHDA, SQIVND (reference sequence).

This sequence joins TRBV6-1 and TRBJ2-1; TRBD2 matches at 11 bases. Germline V gives CDR1 MNHNS, CDR2 SASEGT. CDR3 length: 13 amino acids. V shed 6 bases and J 16 bases; nucleotides not matched to a gene: 11. CDR3 coding DNA: TGTGCCAGCAGCCCATTAGCGGGGGGGCCGGCTTTCTTC. Amino acids: CASSPLAGGPAFF.

This chain's CDR3 is CATSKNRDTHTEAFF. In DNA, the CDR3 is TGTGCCACCAGCAAGAATCGGGACACCCACACTGAAGCTTTCTTT. J is TRBJ1-1 and V is TRBV15; the D gene is possibly TRBD1 (6 bases). Per the germline V gene, CDR1 is LNHNV and CDR2 is YYDKDF (reference sequence). The CDR3 has 15 amino acids. V dropped 4 bases and J dropped 3 bases, with 15 bases sitting between them.

The V call is TRBV4-3, the J call TRBJ2-1, with 8 bases identical to TRBD1. Germline CDR1 reads LGHNA; CDR2 reads YSLEER. The V segment lost 0 bases and the J segment 8 bases; nucleotides outside the gene matches: 15. This CDR3 region has 18 residues. CDR3 residues: CASSQDQAGGAVFDEQFF. CDR3 coding DNA: TGCGCCAGCAGCCAAGATCAGGCAGGGGGCGCGGTGTTCGATGAGCAGTTCTTC.

V and J are TRBV5-6 and TRBJ2-5; TRBD1 agrees at 8 bases. CDR1 and CDR2 from the germline V gene are SGHDT and YYEEEE. After removal of 0 bases from V and 5 bases from J, the junction contained 0 bases not matched to a gene. CDR3 length: 13 residues. The CDR3 nucleotides are TGTGCCAGCAGCTTGGCAGGGGGCGAGACCCAGTACTTC. It encodes CASSLAGGETQYF. Full variable domain (remainder filled in from reference TRBV5-6 and TRBJ2-5): DAGVTQSPTHLIKTRGQQVTLRCSPKSGHDTVSWYQQALGQGPQFIFQYYEEEERQRGNFPDRFSGHQFPNYSSELNVNALLLGDSALYLCASSLAGGETQYFGPGTRLLVL.

The rearrangement uses TRBV5-1 and TRBJ2-3; 8 bases map to TRBD2. V lost 2 bases to trimming and J lost 0 bases; unmatched junction nucleotides: 26. The length of the CDR3 is 23 residues. Germline V lookup: CDR1 SGHRS, CDR2 YFSETQ. CDR3 protein: CASSFIFNGGDFLLPPSTDTQYF. The CDR3 DNA is TGCGCCAGCAGCTTTATTTTCAACGGGGGGGATTTTCTACTCCCACCTAGCACAGATACGCAGTATTTT.

J is TRBJ1-5 and V is TRBV27; 9 bases agree with TRBD1. The V and J ends lost 9 bases and 3 bases, in that order; junction bases with no gene match: 9. Per the germline V gene, CDR1 is MNHEY and CDR2 is SMNVEV (reference sequence). This CDR3 contains 15 residues. The CDR3 region has the DNA TGTGCCAGTAAACCGGGACAGGGACCCAATCAGCCCCAGCATTTT. This translates into CASKPGQGPNQPQHF.

V usage is TRBV6-5 and J usage is TRBJ2-7; unclear D gene. Germline loops: CDR1 MNHEY, CDR2 SVGAGI. This CDR3 region has 14 residues. V was trimmed by 4 bases and J by 2 bases, leaving 12 bases between them. This CDR3 reads CASSSDVGAYEQYF. The CDR3 DNA is TGTGCCAGCAGTTCCGACGTTGGAGCCTACGAGCAGTACTTC.

The genes are TRBV7-9 and TRBJ2-1; TRBD2 agrees at 8 bases. CDR3 length equals 14 residues. Trimming took 4 bases from V and 5 from J; bases not matched to a gene: 4. The germline CDR1 and CDR2 sequences are SEHNR and FQNEAQ (reference sequence). The CDR3 DNA sequence: TGTGCCAGCAGCTCGCCCGGGGGGGACAATGAGCAGTTCTTC. Translation: CASSSPGGDNEQFF.

V gene TRBV30 combines with J gene TRBJ1-2, with D possibly TRBD1 on 6 matching bases. CDR3 length equals 13 residues. Germline CDR1 reads GTSNPN; CDR2 reads SVGIG (reference sequence). Deletions cut 2 bases from V and 7 bases from J, with 14 bases between. CDR3 nucleotides: TGTGCCTGGAGTCAAGTATGGGGGGCTGGCTACACCTTC. Translating gives CAWSQVWGAGYTF.

This clone was picked up one time. The chain links TRBV7-9 to TRBJ1-6; a possible D gene is TRBD1 (5 bases). This CDR3 contains 14 residues. Germline CDR1 SEHNR, CDR2 FQNEAQ (reference sequence). Trimming removed 3 bases at V and 8 bases at J, with 11 bases between. In DNA, the CDR3 is TGTGCCAGCAGCTTCAAGGGGTGGGATTCACCCCTCCACTTT. This encodes CASSFKGWDSPLHF.

The rearrangement uses TRBV27 and TRBJ2-1, with D hard to call. The CDR3 has 16 residues. Trimming stripped 0 bases from V and 2 bases from J, with 11 bases between. Per the germline V gene, CDR1 is MNHEY and CDR2 is SMNVEV (reference sequence). DNA of the CDR3: TGTGCCAGCAGTTTATCGGGTGGGGTCCCCTACAATGAGCAGTTCTTC. It is translated as CASSLSGGVPYNEQFF.

This clone was observed a few times. V usage is TRBV6-4 and J usage is TRBJ1-6; 7 positions match TRBD1. The CDR3 spans 14 residues. Per germline, CDR1 MRHNA and CDR2 SNTAGT. J lost 9 bases, V lost 4 bases, and 6 bases had no gene match. The CDR3 region is CASSAGGGLSPLHF. In DNA, the CDR3 is TGTGCCAGCAGTGCAGGGGGAGGCCTTTCACCCCTCCACTTT.

The V gene is TRBV2, the J gene TRBJ2-5; D is ambiguous. CDR1 SNHLY and CDR2 FYNNEI come from the germline V gene. The germline V and J ends were trimmed by 6 bases and 7 bases, with 9 bases remaining between them. The CDR3 spans 11 residues. Here the CDR3 DNA reads TGTGCCAGCAGGGATAGTGGGACCCAGTACTTC. It encodes CASRDSGTQYF.

This clone was recorded once. V usage is TRBV2 and J usage is TRBJ2-2; 12 positions agree with TRBD2. CDR1 SNHLY and CDR2 FYNNEI come from the germline V gene. V gave up 6 bases and J gave up 1 base; unmatched junction bases: 6. The CDR3 runs 17 residues. The chain's CDR3 is CASSTSGGLENTGELFF. CDR3 DNA sequence: TGTGCCAGCAGCACTAGCGGGGGGCTTGAGAACACCGGGGAGCTGTTTTTT.

The gene calls are TRBV5-1 and TRBJ1-6; maybe TRBD1 (6 bases). Per germline, CDR1 SGHRS and CDR2 YFSETQ. The CDR3 is 15 residues long. V dropped 4 bases and J dropped 8 bases, with 16 bases sitting between them. The CDR3 region has the DNA TGCGCCAGCAGCCCGTACGCAGGGGATTATTCACCCCTCCACTTT. Protein: CASSPYAGDYSPLHF.

This clone came up a few times. The chain links TRBV6-1 to TRBJ1-1; a weak D match, TRBD1 (5 bases). The CDR3 is made up of 15 amino acids. Germline CDR1 is MNHNS and CDR2 is SASEGT. Trimming cost V 0 bases and J 5 bases, with 13 bases left between them. CDR3 amino acids: CASSEAPRGGTEAFF. The CDR3 bases are TGTGCCAGCAGTGAAGCCCCCCGGGGGGGGACTGAAGCTTTCTTT.

This clone was seen a handful of times. J is TRBJ1-6 and V is TRBV27; 9 nucleotides match TRBD1. CDR3 length: 15 amino acids. V lost 0 bases to trimming and J lost 6 bases; unmatched junction nucleotides: 0. CDR1 is MNHEY and CDR2 is SMNVEV in the germline V gene (reference sequence). The CDR3 spells CASSLSGQGNSPLHF. CDR3 sequence (DNA): TGTGCCAGCAGTTTATCGGGACAGGGTAATTCACCCCTCCACTTT.

V usage is TRBV7-6 and J usage is TRBJ2-3; 8 bases are shared with TRBD2. CDR3 length equals 15 residues. Germline assignment: CDR1 SGHVS and CDR2 FNYEAQ. The V gene end was trimmed by 5 bases and the J gene end by 2 bases; junction bases not matched to a gene: 6. CDR3 bases: TGTGCCAGCAGCCGCACTAGCGGAACCACAGATACGCAGTATTTT. Translation gives CASSRTSGTTDTQYF.

The rearrangement uses TRBV29-1 and TRBJ2-2; 9 bases map to TRBD1. The J segment lost 7 bases and the V segment lost 2 bases, leaving 2 bases of the junction unmatched. The V gene's germline CDR1 is SQVTM and CDR2 ANQGSEA. The CDR3 covers 13 residues. This CDR3 reads CSVEKTGGGELFF. CDR3 coding DNA: TGCAGCGTTGAAAAGACAGGGGGCGGGGAGCTGTTTTTT.

This chain's CDR3 is CASSNTDRSSYEQYF. In nucleotides, the CDR3 is TGTGCCAGCAGCAACACAGACAGGAGCTCCTACGAGCAGTACTTC. The chain couples TRBV6-6 to TRBJ2-7, with D perhaps matching TRBD1 (6 bases). V was shortened by 6 bases and J by 0 bases, with 15 bases between the two germline ends. CDR1 and CDR2 from the germline V gene are MNHNY and SVGAGI (reference sequence). The CDR3 loop spans 15 amino acids.

The chain employs TRBV12-5 and TRBJ1-1, with D possibly TRBD1 on 5 matching bases. Per germline, CDR1 LGHNT and CDR2 FRNRAP. With 1 base removed from V and 1 base from J, the gap between germline ends came to 7 bases. The CDR3 is 14 residues long. The CDR3 here is CASGLGQSNTEAFF. The CDR3 bases are TGTGCTAGTGGTTTGGGACAGTCGAACACTGAAGCTTTCTTT.